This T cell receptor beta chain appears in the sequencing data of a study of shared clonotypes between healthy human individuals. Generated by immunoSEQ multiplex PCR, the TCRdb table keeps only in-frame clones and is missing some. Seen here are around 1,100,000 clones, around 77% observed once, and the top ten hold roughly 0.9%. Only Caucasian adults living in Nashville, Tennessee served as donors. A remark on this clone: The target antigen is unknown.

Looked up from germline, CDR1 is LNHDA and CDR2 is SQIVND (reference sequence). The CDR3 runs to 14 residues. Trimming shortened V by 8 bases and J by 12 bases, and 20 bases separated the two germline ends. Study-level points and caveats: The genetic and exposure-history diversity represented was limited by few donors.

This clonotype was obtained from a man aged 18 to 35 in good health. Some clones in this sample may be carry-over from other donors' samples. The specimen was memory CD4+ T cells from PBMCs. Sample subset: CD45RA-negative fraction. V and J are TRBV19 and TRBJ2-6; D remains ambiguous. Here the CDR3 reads CASQPSGQRGVLTF. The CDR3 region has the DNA TGTGCCAGTCAGCCCTCCGGGCAAAGAGGCGTCCTGACTTTC.